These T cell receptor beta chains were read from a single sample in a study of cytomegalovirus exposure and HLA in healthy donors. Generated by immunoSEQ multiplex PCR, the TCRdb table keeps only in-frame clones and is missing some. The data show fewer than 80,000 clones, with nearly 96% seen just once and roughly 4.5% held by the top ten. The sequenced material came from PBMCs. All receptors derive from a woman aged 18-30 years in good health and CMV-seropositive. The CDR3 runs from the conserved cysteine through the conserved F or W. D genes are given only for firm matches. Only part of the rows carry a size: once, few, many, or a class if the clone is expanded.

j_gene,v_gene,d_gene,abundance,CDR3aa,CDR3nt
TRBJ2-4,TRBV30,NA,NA,CAWSVQGKNIQYF,TGTGCCTGGAGTGTACAGGGAAAAAACATTCAGTACTTC
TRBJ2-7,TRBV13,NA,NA,CASSLADSPLLSYEQYF,TGTGCCAGCAGCTTAGCTGACAGCCCCTTACTCTCCTACGAGCAGTACTTC
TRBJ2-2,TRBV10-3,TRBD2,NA,CAISTIGLAGVGETGELFF,TGTGCCATCAGTACCATCGGACTAGCGGGAGTAGGGGAAACCGGGGAGCTGTTTTTT
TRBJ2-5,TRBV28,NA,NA,CASSRAGETQYF,TGTGCCAGCAGTCGTGCGGGAGAGACCCAGTACTTC
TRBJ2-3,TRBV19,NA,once,CASRPGGRGTDTQYF,TGTGCCAGTAGGCCCGGGGGAAGGGGTACAGATACGCAGTATTTT
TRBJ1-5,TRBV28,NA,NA,CASSLQRGGAHQPQHF,TGTGCCAGCAGTTTACAGCGGGGCGGGGCGCATCAGCCCCAGCATTTT
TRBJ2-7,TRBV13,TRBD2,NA,CASSVTGTSGSMGEQYF,TGTGCCAGCAGCGTAACCGGGACTAGCGGGAGTATGGGGGAGCAGTACTTC
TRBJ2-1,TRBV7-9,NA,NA,CASSPSGSSYNEQFF,TGTGCCAGCAGCCCCAGCGGAAGCTCCTACAATGAGCAGTTCTTC
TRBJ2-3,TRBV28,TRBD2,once,CASSPGTSGRALTDTQYF,TGTGCCAGCAGCCCTGGGACTAGCGGGAGGGCCCTCACAGATACGCAGTATTTT
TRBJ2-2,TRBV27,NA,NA,CASSLSPMGLSGGELFF,TGTGCCAGCAGTTTATCACCCATGGGCCTCTCCGGCGGGGAGCTGTTTTTT
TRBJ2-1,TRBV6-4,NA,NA,CASSLSAGWEQFF,TGTGCCAGCAGCCTCTCAGCGGGCTGGGAGCAGTTCTTC
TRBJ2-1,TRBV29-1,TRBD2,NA,CSVEGLAGKRGKFF,TGCAGCGTTGAAGGTCTAGCGGGAAAGCGGGGAAAGTTCTTC
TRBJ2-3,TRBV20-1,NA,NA,CSARADTQYF,TGCAGTGCCCGTGCAGATACGCAGTATTTT
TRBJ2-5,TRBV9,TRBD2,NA,CASSVGTSREETQYF,TGTGCCAGCAGCGTGGGGACTAGCAGAGAAGAGACCCAGTACTTC
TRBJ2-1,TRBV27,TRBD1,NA,CASTQGQGAGFEQFF,TGTGCCAGCACCCAAGGACAGGGGGCAGGGTTTGAGCAGTTCTTC
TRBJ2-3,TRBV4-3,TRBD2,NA,CASSQTAGSADTQYF,TGCGCCAGCAGCCAAACAGCGGGATCGGCAGATACGCAGTATTTT
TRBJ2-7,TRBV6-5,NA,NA,CASSYLYEQYF,TGTGCCAGCAGTTACCTTTACGAGCAGTACTTC
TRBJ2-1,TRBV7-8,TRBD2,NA,CASSPRLAGNNEQFF,TGTGCCAGCAGCCCCCGGCTAGCGGGAAATAATGAGCAGTTCTTC
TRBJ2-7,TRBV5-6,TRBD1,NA,CASSFAGGAGEQYF,TGTGCCAGCAGCTTTGCAGGGGGCGCGGGCGAGCAGTACTTC
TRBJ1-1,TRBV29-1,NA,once,CSGRQGGTEAFF,TGCAGCGGACGCCAGGGTGGAACTGAAGCTTTCTTT
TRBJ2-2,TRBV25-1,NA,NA,CASSRLENTGELFF,TGTGCCAGCAGTCGACTAGAGAACACCGGGGAGCTGTTTTTT
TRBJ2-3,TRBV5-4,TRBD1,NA,CASSLGGTGGTDTQYF,TGTGCCAGCAGCTTGGGGGGGACAGGGGGAACAGATACGCAGTATTTT
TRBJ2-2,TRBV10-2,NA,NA,CASSSIRLNTGELFF,TGCGCCAGCAGTAGCATTAGATTAAACACCGGGGAGCTGTTTTTT
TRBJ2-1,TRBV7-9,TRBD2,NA,CASSLRASGRNEQFF,TGTGCCAGCAGCTTAAGGGCTAGCGGGAGAAATGAGCAGTTCTTC
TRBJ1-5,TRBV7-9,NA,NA,CASSLATTPYSNQPQHF,TGTGCCAGCAGCTTAGCCACGACACCTTATAGCAATCAGCCCCAGCATTTT
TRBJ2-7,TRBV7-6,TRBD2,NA,CASSLARGDEQYF,TGTGCCAGCAGCTTAGCGCGGGGGGACGAGCAGTACTTC
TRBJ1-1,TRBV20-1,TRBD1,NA,CSALQGVGAFF,TGCAGTGCCCTCCAGGGGGTTGGAGCTTTCTTT
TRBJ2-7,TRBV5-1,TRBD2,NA,CASSTTSGRNEQYF,TGCGCCAGCAGCACGACTAGCGGGAGGAACGAGCAGTACTTC
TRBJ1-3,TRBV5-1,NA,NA,CASSLRGSSGNTIYF,TGCGCCAGCAGCTTGAGGGGGTCCTCTGGAAACACCATATATTTT
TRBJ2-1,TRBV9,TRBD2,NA,CASSPSGNSYNEQFF,TGTGCCAGCAGCCCTAGCGGGAACTCCTACAATGAGCAGTTCTTC
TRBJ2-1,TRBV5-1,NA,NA,CASAEGVSYNEQFF,TGCGCCAGCGCTGAGGGAGTCTCCTACAATGAGCAGTTCTTC
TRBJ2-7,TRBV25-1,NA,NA,CASSDAGHIDHEQYF,TGTGCCAGCAGTGACGCCGGACATATCGACCACGAGCAGTACTTC
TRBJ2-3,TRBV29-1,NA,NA,CSVEDWSGSTDTQYF,TGCAGCGTTGAAGATTGGAGCGGGAGCACAGATACGCAGTATTTT
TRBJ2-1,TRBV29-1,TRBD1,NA,CSVYEGAAYFF,TGCAGCGTTTATGAGGGGGCCGCCTACTTCTTC
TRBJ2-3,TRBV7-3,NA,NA,CASSLMKLTDTQYF,TGTGCCAGCAGCTTAATGAAACTGACAGATACGCAGTATTTT